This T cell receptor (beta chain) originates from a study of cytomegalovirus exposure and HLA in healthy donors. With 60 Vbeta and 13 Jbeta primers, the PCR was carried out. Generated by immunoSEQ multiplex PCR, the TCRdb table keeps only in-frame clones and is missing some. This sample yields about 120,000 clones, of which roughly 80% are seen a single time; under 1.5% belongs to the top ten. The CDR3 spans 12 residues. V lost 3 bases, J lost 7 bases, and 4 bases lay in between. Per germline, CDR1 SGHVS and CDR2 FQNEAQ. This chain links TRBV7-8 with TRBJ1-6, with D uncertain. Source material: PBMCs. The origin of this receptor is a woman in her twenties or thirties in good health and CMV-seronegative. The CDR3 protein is CASSFRNSPLHF. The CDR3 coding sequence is TGTGCCAGCAGCTTCAGGAATTCACCCCTCCACTTT.